One and the same sample provided the 30 T cell receptor beta chains below, sequenced in a study of blood T cell repertoires in COVID-19. Sequencing used immunoSEQ multiplex PCR; TCRdb keeps in-frame clones, though not all of them. The sample includes under 300,000 clones, around 90% seen only once; the top ten take approximately 1.9%. What was sequenced was PBMCs or T cells enriched from blood (not recorded which). Source of these receptors: a woman younger than 30 who had recovered from COVID-19.

This clone has a single count. The chain combines TRBV3-1 (or the pseudogene TRBV3-2) with TRBJ1-1; weak D call: TRBD1 (5 bases). The CDR3 extends over 13 amino acids. Trimming took 7 bases from V and 1 from J, leaving 10 bases between them. Germline V CDR1 and CDR2: LGHDT, YNNKEL (reference sequence). The DNA for the CDR3 is TGTGCCAGCACCCCGGGGGGGAACACTGAAGCTTTCTTT. Its translation is CASTPGGNTEAFF.

The CDR3 loop reads CASSQDLTADYGYTF. The DNA for the CDR3 is TGCGCCAGCAGCCAAGATCTCACAGCTGACTATGGCTACACCTTC. V usage is TRBV4-1 and J usage is TRBJ1-2; no reliable D call. V was pared by 0 bases and J by 3 bases, with 11 bases between. Germline lookup yields CDR1 MGHRA and CDR2 YSYEKL. The CDR3 has 15 residues.

The chain carries TRBV5-1 and TRBJ2-1, with a weak D call TRBD2 (5 bases). Trimming stripped 5 bases from V and 0 bases from J, with 24 bases between. The CDR3 consists of 19 residues. Per germline, CDR1 SGHRS and CDR2 YFSETQ. The CDR3, as DNA: TGCGCCAGCAGTCCCACCCCGGCCGCGGCAACTAGCTCCTACAATGAGCAGTTCTTC. It encodes CASSPTPAAATSSYNEQFF.

The rearrangement joins TRBV19 to TRBJ1-3; D gene uncertain. Deletions cut 2 bases from V and 0 bases from J, with 5 bases between. The CDR3 has 14 residues. Germline assignment: CDR1 LNHDA and CDR2 SQIVND (reference sequence). The CDR3 protein is CASSIQRSGNTIYF. In DNA, the CDR3 is TGTGCCAGTAGTATACAGCGCTCTGGAAACACCATATATTTT.

The chain carries TRBV18 and TRBJ2-5, with unresolved D. Per germline, CDR1 KGHSH and CDR2 LQKENI. V was clipped by 6 bases and J by 4 bases, with 15 bases between them. The CDR3 covers 14 residues. The CDR3 here is CASSYRPAAETQYF. The CDR3 DNA follows: TGTGCCAGCTCCTATCGGCCCGCGGCAGAGACCCAGTACTTC.

The J gene is TRBJ1-6, the V gene TRBV27, with 7 bases identical to TRBD1. The CDR3 loop spans 15 amino acids. Per the germline V gene, CDR1 is MNHEY and CDR2 is SMNVEV (reference sequence). Trimming at V came to 0 bases and at J to 8 bases, leaving 4 bases not matched to a gene. CDR3 nucleotides: TGTGCCAGCAGTTTATCGTCAGGGGGGTATTCACCCCTCCACTTT. This sequence encodes CASSLSSGGYSPLHF.

The J gene is TRBJ1-5, the V gene TRBV19; D unclear. This CDR3 region has 15 residues. The V gene lost 6 bases and the J gene lost 5 bases, with 17 bases spanning the gap. Germline CDR1 LNHDA, CDR2 SQIVND (reference sequence). The CDR3 DNA sequence: TGTGCCAGTAGGGCCCCACGTTCGAGGTATCAGCCCCAGCATTTT. This gives the protein CASRAPRSRYQPQHF.

V gene TRBV12-3 or TRBV12-4 combines with J gene TRBJ2-7, with a possible D match to TRBD1 (5 bases). V lost 2 bases and J 6 bases, leaving 8 bases between the germline ends. The CDR3 spans 12 residues. CDR3 amino acids: CASSLSGIEQYF. The DNA of the CDR3 is TGTGCCAGCAGTTTATCAGGGATCGAGCAGTACTTC.

The chain couples TRBV2 to TRBJ2-5, with 7 bases fitting TRBD2. The V and J ends lost 7 bases and 2 bases, in that order; junction bases with no gene match: 10. The germline V gene has CDR1 SNHLY and CDR2 FYNNEI. The CDR3 is made up of 15 amino acids. CDR3 in amino acids: CASIFAMGGQETQYF. The CDR3 DNA sequence: TGTGCCAGCATTTTCGCTATGGGGGGGCAAGAGACCCAGTACTTC.

The rearrangement joins TRBV6-5 to TRBJ2-7; tentatively, D is TRBD1 (6 bases). V lost 5 bases to trimming and J lost 7 bases, with 18 bases between them. The CDR3 length is 14 residues. From germline, CDR1 is MNHEY and CDR2 SVGAGI. The CDR3 DNA follows: TGTGCCAGCAGTCCGGGGACACGGACGAGGGAGCAGTACTTC. It encodes CASSPGTRTREQYF.

With regard to this clone: Other DNA variants within this sample encode the same CDR3. V usage is TRBV9 and J usage is TRBJ2-5, with D possibly matching TRBD2 (6 bases). CDR3 length: 13 amino acids. The V end was cut by 0 bases, the J end by 5 bases, with 8 bases between. Germline CDR1 SGDLS, CDR2 YYNGEE. The DNA for the CDR3 is TGTGCCAGCAGCGTAGGTGGGGGGGAGACCCAGTACTTC. Residues: CASSVGGGETQYF.

The chain employs TRBV12-3 or TRBV12-4 and TRBJ1-1; D is unclear. V was shortened by 5 bases and J by 5 bases, with 9 bases between the two germline ends. The CDR3 sequence is 12 residues long. The CDR3 sequence: CASSRGSTEAFF. The CDR3 DNA sequence: TGTGCCAGCAGTCGGGGTAGTACTGAAGCTTTCTTT.

This chain links TRBV19 with TRBJ1-5; 8 bases line up with TRBD1. Looked up from germline, CDR1 is LNHDA and CDR2 is SQIVND (reference sequence). The V segment lost 8 bases and the J segment 0 bases; nucleotides outside the gene matches: 9. This CDR3 region has 16 residues. The CDR3 region has the DNA TGTGCCAGTTGGACAGGGACTCTTTATAGCAATCAGCCCCAGCATTTT. Translation: CASWTGTLYSNQPQHF.

CDR3 nucleotide sequence: TGTGCCAGCAGCTTGAACAGGGGGCCTTACGAGCAGTACTTC. Protein: CASSLNRGPYEQYF. The chain employs TRBV7-2 and TRBJ2-7; 9 nucleotides agree with TRBD1. The CDR3 runs 14 residues. V shed 3 bases, J shed 4 bases, and the junction held 4 bases outside the gene matches. The germline gives CDR1 SGHTA, CDR2 FQGNSA.

The chain couples TRBV4-2 to TRBJ2-6; the D gene is possibly TRBD1 (6 bases). Deletions cut 2 bases from V and 2 bases from J, with 10 bases between. The CDR3 is 16 residues long. Germline CDR1 LGHNA, CDR2 YNFKEQ. The CDR3 protein is CASSQPSGAGANVLTF. The CDR3, as DNA: TGTGCCAGCAGCCAACCTTCAGGGGCTGGGGCCAACGTCCTGACTTTC.

The CDR3: CASSPPGTSVMETQYF. The CDR3 bases are TGTGCCAGCAGTCCCCCTGGGACTAGCGTTATGGAGACCCAGTACTTC. V gene TRBV28 combines with J gene TRBJ2-5, with 10 nucleotides matching TRBD2. Germline V gene data show CDR1 as MDHEN and CDR2 as SYDVKM. There are 16 residues in the CDR3. Trimming cost V 5 bases and J 5 bases; bases outside gene matches: 11.

The chain joins TRBV28 to TRBJ2-7; 11 bases match TRBD1. Germline loops: CDR1 MDHEN, CDR2 SYDVKM. This CDR3 comprises 15 residues. The V and J ends lost 9 bases and 2 bases, in that order; junction bases with no gene match: 9. The DNA of the CDR3 is TGTGCCAGTAAACGCCCGGGACAGGGGGCCTACGAGCAGTACTTC. It yields the protein CASKRPGQGAYEQYF.

CDR3 protein: CASTPPQGSAEAFF. The DNA of the CDR3 is TGTGCCAGCACCCCGCCCCAGGGTAGTGCTGAAGCTTTCTTT. The chain is built from TRBV6-6 and TRBJ1-1, with D perhaps matching TRBD1 (5 bases). From germline, CDR1 is MNHNY and CDR2 SVGAGI (reference sequence). Trimming took 7 bases from V and 6 from J, leaving 18 bases between them. There are 14 residues in the CDR3.

The chain carries TRBV28 and TRBJ2-3, with a tentative D call TRBD2 (5 bases). The CDR3 sequence is 14 residues long. Between the trimmed V and J ends, which lost 3 bases and 6 bases, there was a span of 13 bases. The germline V gene has CDR1 MDHEN and CDR2 SYDVKM. CDR3 coding DNA: TGTGCCAGCAGTTTTCTGGCGCGGGTGGATACGCAGTATTTT. Residues: CASSFLARVDTQYF.

Only one count was recorded for this clone. V and J are TRBV19 and TRBJ1-2; no clear D. The CDR3 contains 13 residues. V shed 3 bases and J shed 5 bases, with 10 bases lying between them. Looked up from germline, CDR1 is LNHDA and CDR2 is SQIVND (reference sequence). CDR3 bases: TGTGCCAGTAGTATTGACGGACTGTATGGCTACACCTTC. It encodes CASSIDGLYGYTF.

This clone has a single count. The chain employs TRBV5-1 and TRBJ2-4; D gene ambiguous. Germline V CDR1 and CDR2: SGHRS, YFSETQ. V was pared by 0 bases and J by 0 bases, with 7 bases between. The CDR3 extends over 15 amino acids. This CDR3 is CASSLDSLAKNIQYF. The CDR3 DNA is TGCGCCAGCAGCTTGGACAGCCTAGCCAAAAACATTCAGTACTTC.

This clone was counted a single time. V is TRBV18 and J is TRBJ2-3, with no clear D. V lost 3 bases to trimming and J lost 0 bases, with 4 bases between them. This CDR3 spans 13 amino acids. The germline CDR1 and CDR2 sequences are KGHSH and LQKENI. The CDR3 loop reads CASSPLSTDTQYF. CDR3 DNA: TGTGCCAGCTCACCCCTTAGCACAGATACGCAGTATTTT.

The chain recombines TRBV7-9 with TRBJ1-1; no clear D. Germline V gene data show CDR1 as SEHNR and CDR2 as FQNEAQ (reference sequence). Trimming shortened V by 2 bases and J by 9 bases, and 7 bases separated the two germline ends. CDR3 length: 11 residues. DNA of the CDR3: TGTGCCAGCAGCTTATCACTCCAAGCTTTCTTT. Protein: CASSLSLQAFF.

This clone turned up a few times. The rearrangement uses TRBV10-3 and TRBJ1-1; weak D call: TRBD1 (6 bases). Trimming removed 8 bases from V and 0 bases from J, with 7 bases in between. Germline V gene data show CDR1 as ENHRY and CDR2 as SYGVKD. The length of the CDR3 is 12 residues. As DNA, the CDR3 is TGTGCCATCGAGGGGGTGAACACTGAAGCTTTCTTT. It translates to CAIEGVNTEAFF.

The chain is built from TRBV10-2 and TRBJ2-7; D perhaps matches TRBD2 (6 bases). CDR3 length: 16 amino acids. CDR1 WSHSY and CDR2 SAAADI come from the germline V gene. Trimming took 5 bases from V and 0 from J, leaving 17 bases between them. The CDR3 protein is CASSRGSPHGSYEQYF. The DNA of the CDR3 is TGCGCCAGCAGTCGGGGGAGCCCCCATGGCTCCTACGAGCAGTACTTC.

This chain joins TRBV4-2 and TRBJ2-7; D perhaps matches TRBD2 (6 bases). CDR3 length equals 15 residues. V was cut by 1 base and J by 0 bases, with 10 bases left in between. Germline V gene data show CDR1 as LGHNA and CDR2 as YNFKEQ. The CDR3 sequence: CASSQGPGSSYEQYF. As DNA, the CDR3 is TGTGCCAGCAGCCAAGGTCCCGGGAGCTCCTACGAGCAGTACTTC.

This chain uses TRBV12-5 with TRBJ1-2, with D unresolved. There are 14 residues in the CDR3. V lost 0 bases and J 7 bases, leaving 12 bases between the germline ends. CDR1 LGHNT and CDR2 FRNRAP come from the germline V gene. The CDR3 sequence is CASGLVPVQLGYTF. CDR3 nucleotides: TGTGCTAGTGGTTTGGTACCCGTACAGCTTGGCTACACCTTC. The full variable domain, in which reference TRBV12-5 and TRBJ1-2 provide the parts outside the CDR3, is DARVTQTPRHKVTEMGQEVTMRCQPILGHNTVFWYRQTMMQGLELLAYFRNRAPLDDSGMPKDRFSAEMPDATLATLKIQPSEPRDSAVYFCASGLVPVQLGYTFGSGTRLTVV.

This chain joins TRBV18 and TRBJ1-4, with D perhaps TRBD1 (6 bases). V was clipped by 6 bases and J by 4 bases, with 15 bases between them. Germline V CDR1 and CDR2: KGHSH, LQKENI. The CDR3 has 15 amino acids. The CDR3 spells CASSLLGQVNEKLFF. CDR3 bases: TGTGCCAGCTCCCTCCTGGGACAAGTTAATGAAAAACTGTTTTTT.

The V and J genes are TRBV5-4 and TRBJ1-2; 7 positions match TRBD1. After removal of 3 bases from V and 1 base from J, the junction contained 6 bases not matched to a gene. Germline CDR1 and CDR2: SGHNT and YYREEE (reference sequence). The CDR3 length is 15 residues. CDR3 bases: TGTGCCAGCAGCTCGGCTGGGACAGTTAACTATGGCTACACCTTC. Amino acid sequence: CASSSAGTVNYGYTF. The complete variable domain, with remaining parts taken from reference TRBV5-4 and TRBJ1-2, reads ETGVTQSPTHLIKTRGQQVTLRCSSQSGHNTVSWYQQALGQGPQFIFQYYREEENGRGNFPPRFSGLQFPNYSSELNVNALELDDSALYLCASSSAGTVNYGYTFGSGTRLTVV.

V usage is TRBV2 and J usage is TRBJ2-7; TRBD1 agrees at 8 bases. The CDR3 is 13 residues long. J was trimmed by 2 bases and V by 6 bases; bases with no gene match: 3. Germline V gene data show CDR1 as SNHLY and CDR2 as FYNNEI. The CDR3 sequence is CASSGQGPYEQYF. The CDR3 region has the DNA TGTGCCAGCAGCGGACAGGGCCCCTACGAGCAGTACTTC.